The 16 T cell receptor beta chains presented below share a single source sample, sequenced in a study of CD8 T cells in Susac syndrome. Random hexamers were used to reverse transcribe roughly 0.45 to 1 ug of RNA. TCRdb analysed the immunoSEQ multiplex PCR reads with MiXCR anew, one entry per CDR3 protein. The sample carries 150,000 to 200,000 distinct CDR3 sequences, under 95% recorded once. The sample consisted of CD4+ T cells from PBMCs. Source of these receptors: a human donor with multiple sclerosis.

V and J are TRBV3-1 and TRBJ2-3, with 9 bases matching TRBD1. Germline lookup yields CDR1 LGHDT and CDR2 YNNKEL (reference sequence). V shed 5 bases, J shed 2 bases, and the junction held 11 bases outside the gene matches. The length of the CDR3 is 17 residues. The CDR3 coding sequence is TGTGCCAGCAGCACTCGAGACAGGGGGAGTCTCACAGATACGCAGTATTTT. Its protein is CASSTRDRGSLTDTQYF.

A single count supports this clonotype. The chain combines TRBV12-3 or TRBV12-4 with TRBJ1-5, with D maybe TRBD1 (5 bases). CDR3 length: 14 residues. Trimming removed 3 bases from V and 3 bases from J, with 9 bases in between. The CDR3 DNA reads TGTGCCAGCAGTTTGCGACAGTACAATCAGCCCCAGCATTTT. It translates to CASSLRQYNQPQHF.

The genes are TRBV6-2 or TRBV6-3 and TRBJ2-5; tentative D call: TRBD1 (6 bases). The V gene lost 7 bases and the J gene lost 0 bases, with 12 bases spanning the gap. Germline CDR1 is MNHEY and CDR2 is SVGEGT. This CDR3 has 14 residues. CDR3 nucleotides: TGTGCCAGCATTAGGGACATGTACCAAGAGACCCAGTACTTC. This sequence encodes CASIRDMYQETQYF.

The DNA for the CDR3 is TGCGCCAGCAGCACCGGGACGGAAGAGACCCAGTACTTC. Its translation: CASSTGTEETQYF. The chain joins TRBV5-1 to TRBJ2-5; either TRBD1 or TRBD2 may supply D (5 bases each). Trimming shortened V by 4 bases and J by 3 bases, and 10 bases separated the two germline ends. The CDR3 runs 13 residues. Per germline, CDR1 SGHRS and CDR2 YFSETQ. The whole variable domain, remainder taken from reference TRBV5-1 and TRBJ2-5, is KAGVTQTPRYLIKTRGQQVTLSCSPISGHRSVSWYQQTPGQGLQFLFEYFSETQRNKGNFPGRFSGRQFSNSRSEMNVSTLELGDSALYLCASSTGTEETQYFGPGTRLLVL.

The genes are TRBV20-1 and TRBJ1-2; D call uncertain. Per germline, CDR1 DFQATT and CDR2 SNEGSKA (reference sequence). With 3 bases removed from V and 4 bases from J, the gap between germline ends came to 9 bases. The CDR3 sequence is 12 residues long. The CDR3 nucleotides are TGCAGTGCTAGTGGTCAGAGCTATGGCTACACCTTC. This translates into CSASGQSYGYTF.

This chain joins TRBV4-1 and TRBJ2-3; a weak D match, TRBD2 (6 bases). Trimming removed 2 bases from V and 4 bases from J, with 13 bases in between. This CDR3 is 15 amino acids long. Germline lookup yields CDR1 MGHRA and CDR2 YSYEKL. CDR3 nucleotides: TGCGCCAGCAGCCAATATGGGACTCATCCAGATACGCAGTATTTT. This translates into CASSQYGTHPDTQYF.

This sequence joins TRBV28 and TRBJ1-1, with D unresolved. CDR3 length equals 12 residues. V lost 6 bases, J lost 1 base, and 6 bases lay in between. The V gene's germline CDR1 is MDHEN and CDR2 SYDVKM. Here the CDR3 reads CASRVRNTEAFF. For the CDR3, the DNA is TGTGCCAGCAGGGTTAGGAACACTGAAGCTTTCTTT.

The chain combines TRBV7-6 with TRBJ2-5, with 7 bases matching TRBD1. This CDR3 has 14 residues. V shed 5 bases and J 1 base; nucleotides not matched to a gene: 4. CDR1 is SGHVS, CDR2 FNYEAQ, per germline. The CDR3 loop reads CASSRGQIQETQYF. The CDR3 coding sequence is TGTGCCAGCAGCCGGGGACAGATCCAAGAGACCCAGTACTTC.

For the CDR3, the DNA is TGTGCCAGCAGCCAAGACCTCAACTGGCAGGGGATTTATGGCTACACCTTC. Translated, it gives CASSQDLNWQGIYGYTF. This chain connects TRBV3-1 to TRBJ1-2; maybe TRBD1 (6 bases). The germline V gene has CDR1 LGHDT and CDR2 YNNKEL (reference sequence). The germline V and J ends were trimmed by 0 bases and 5 bases, with 19 bases remaining between them. This CDR3 region has 17 residues.

The chain combines TRBV7-2 with TRBJ2-5, with D perhaps assigned TRBD1 or TRBD2 (5 bases each). Per germline, CDR1 SGHTA and CDR2 FQGNSA. Trimming stripped 7 bases from V and 1 base from J, with 13 bases between. The CDR3 is made up of 14 amino acids. In DNA, the CDR3 is TGTGCCAGCAACCGGGGCTCATTCCAAGAGACCCAGTACTTC. Translation: CASNRGSFQETQYF.

This sequence joins TRBV5-1 and TRBJ1-1; 7 bases line up with TRBD1. The length of the CDR3 is 15 residues. CDR1 is SGHRS, CDR2 YFSETQ, per germline. The J segment lost 3 bases and the V segment lost 3 bases, leaving 8 bases of the junction unmatched. The chain's CDR3 is CASSSAKGTDTEAFF. Written as DNA, the CDR3 is TGCGCCAGCAGCTCGGCGAAGGGGACAGACACTGAAGCTTTCTTT.

The rearrangement joins TRBV5-1 to TRBJ2-3, with D tentatively TRBD2 (6 bases). Between the trimmed V and J ends, which lost 4 bases and 4 bases, there was a span of 13 bases. The CDR3 runs to 14 residues. The V gene's germline CDR1 is SGHRS and CDR2 YFSETQ. In DNA form, the CDR3 reads TGCGCCAGCAGCAATCGACCGGGGGCAGATACGCAGTATTTT. Protein: CASSNRPGADTQYF.

The chain has TRBV23-1 and TRBJ1-4; D ambiguous. TRBV23-1 is classed as an ORF, of uncertain function. V lost 10 bases, J lost 4 bases, and 16 bases lay in between. This CDR3 contains 14 residues. This CDR3 reads CAIFFGQINEKLFF. The DNA of the CDR3 is TGCGCCATATTTTTCGGGCAAATTAATGAAAAACTGTTTTTT.

The chain uses TRBV5-5 and TRBJ2-3; D gene uncertain. CDR1 is SGHKS, CDR2 YYEKEE, per germline (reference sequence). This CDR3 comprises 12 residues. V was shortened by 7 bases and J by 6 bases, with 12 bases between the two germline ends. For the CDR3, the DNA is TGTGCCAGCGTCGGCCGTTCGGATACGCAGTATTTT. Residues: CASVGRSDTQYF.

The genes are TRBV29-1 and TRBJ1-4, with TRBD1 matching over 7 bases. There are 13 residues in the CDR3. Germline values: CDR1 SQVTM, CDR2 ANQGSEA. The V and J ends lost 6 bases and 5 bases, in that order; junction bases with no gene match: 6. Here the CDR3 reads CSVAGQQNEKLFF. CDR3 nucleotide sequence: TGCAGCGTAGCGGGACAGCAAAATGAAAAACTGTTTTTT.

The chain has TRBV7-9 and TRBJ2-2, with a tentative D call TRBD2 (5 bases). Trimming left V 5 bases short and J 5 bases short, with 9 bases between. CDR1 is SEHNR and CDR2 is FQNEAQ in the germline V gene (reference sequence). The CDR3 extends over 13 amino acids. The CDR3 DNA follows: TGTGCCAGCAGCACACTAGGGACCGGGGAGCTGTTTTTT. This codes for CASSTLGTGELFF.